This entry is about one T cell receptor beta chain. The antigen is undetermined. This sample is drawn from a study of cytomegalovirus exposure and HLA in healthy donors. The CDR3 length is 14 residues. Germline loops: CDR1 SEHNR, CDR2 FQNEAQ (reference sequence). Trimming took 4 bases from V and 5 from J, leaving 12 bases between them. Study-level points and caveats: Reports showed the classifier diagnosing cytomegalovirus status with high specificity and sensitivity.

PCR used 60 Vbeta primers and 13 Jbeta primers. Assay used: immunoSEQ multiplex PCR; TCRdb lists only in-frame clones, some missing. There are nearly 110,000 clones in the sample; 60% to 80% occur only once, and roughly 2.8% lies in the top ten. This clonotype originated in a female donor in good health and CMV-seronegative. The V call is TRBV7-9, the J call TRBJ1-5; a possible D gene is TRBD1 (5 bases). What was sequenced was PBMCs. The CDR3 nucleotides are TGTGCCAGCAGCTCCGGAGGGGCCGATCAGCCCCAGCATTTT. This gives the protein CASSSGGADQPQHF.